A selection of T cell receptor beta chains follows, all from one sample in a study of PD-1 blockade in classical Hodgkin lymphoma. Libraries were prepared by immunoSEQ multiplex PCR; TCRdb keeps only in-frame clonotypes and omits some of them. The repertoire holds around 25,000 clones, with roughly 76% as singletons. The sequences come from peripheral blood mononuclear cells (PBMCs), collected before the fourth cycle of nivolumab. These receptors were taken from a human donor with classical Hodgkin lymphoma. The CDR3 runs from the conserved cysteine through the conserved F or W. The D gene is left open where the match is weak. Rows may omit the clone size; those that give it use once, few, many or a size class.

TGTGCCAGCTCACCAAACAGGCTGGCGAATGAGCAGTTCTTC	CASSPNRLANEQFF	NA	NA	TRBJ2-1	TRBV18
TGTGCCAGCAGTTTACAACCCCCCGGGACTAGCGGACAAGAGACCCAGTACTTC	CASSLQPPGTSGQETQYF	TRBD2	NA	TRBJ2-5	TRBV27
TGTGCCAGCAGCCCGCTAGGGCGAGAAGGCACAGATACGCAGTATTTT	CASSPLGREGTDTQYF	NA	NA	TRBJ2-3	TRBV21-1
TGCGCCAGCATCCCCCCCCGGAGTAATGAGCAGTTCTTC	CASIPPRSNEQFF	NA	NA	TRBJ2-1	TRBV5-1
TGTGCCAGCAGTTACGGGCACCTCAATTCACCCCTCCACTTT	CASSYGHLNSPLHF	NA	NA	TRBJ1-6	TRBV6-5
TGTGCCAGCAGCCCTATTCTCCCCGACAGGGGGCTGGCTGGGGCCAACGTCCTGACTTTC	CASSPILPDRGLAGANVLTF	TRBD1	once	TRBJ2-6	TRBV28
TGTGCCAGTAGCGAGCAGGGGGCTGGCTATGGCTACACCTTC	CASSEQGAGYGYTF	TRBD1	NA	TRBJ1-2	TRBV19
TGTGCCAGCAGCACGGGACGGGGGGGCGAGACCCAGTACTTC	CASSTGRGGETQYF	TRBD2	NA	TRBJ2-5	TRBV7-9
TGTGCCAGCAGCCCACCTCCCGTAGCCTCTGGAAACACCATATATTTT	CASSPPPVASGNTIYF	NA	few	TRBJ1-3	TRBV7-2
TGCGCCAGCAGCCTACTAGGACTAGCGGGTGACATTCAGTACTTC	CASSLLGLAGDIQYF	TRBD2	NA	TRBJ2-4	TRBV4-1
TGTGCCAGCAGTTCACACCGGGACACTGAAGCTTTCTTT	CASSSHRDTEAFF	NA	NA	TRBJ1-1	TRBV6-1
TGTGCCAGCAGTTTTAGCCAACGCAGGGCGAGCGGCACTGAAGCTTTCTTT	CASSFSQRRASGTEAFF	NA	NA	TRBJ1-1	TRBV27
TGTGCCAGTAGTAGACCAGGGGTAATCGAATTCTCTGGGGCCAACGTCCTGACTTTC	CASSRPGVIEFSGANVLTF	NA	NA	TRBJ2-6	TRBV19